This T cell receptor beta chain came from a study of blood T cell repertoires in COVID-19 (dated by TCRdb to the early 2020s). Study-level background: Collaborator samples came from the United States, Italy and Spain and covered acute and convalescent phases of COVID-19. Where available, HLA class I and class II types were taken from metadata supplied by the sample provider and were not determined by assay-based typing. The dataset comprised deeply sampled blood TCRbeta repertoires from subjects exposed to, actively infected with, or recovered from COVID-19. The samples were drawn from the first 160 participants of the ongoing ImmuneRACE study and from 950 to 1,500 subjects provided by 6 global collaborators. The material from the prospective study consisted of cDNA or gDNA derived from T cells, B-cell-depleted T cells, or PBMCs. Sample metadata almost always included a de-identified subject ID, COVID-19 status, age in years and sex. The repertoires were released in a freely available public database meant as a resource for research on the immune response to SARS-CoV-2. Overall study outcomes, separate from this receptor: The amount of clinical and demographic metadata varied by source and participant and was provided uncurated.

Points on this clone: Its antigen is still unknown. The input lacks base qualities; no much larger clone sits a single base away.

The CDR3 holds 21 amino acids from the cysteine to the phenylalanine. Only CDR3 DNA is held: 63 bases, read in frame from base 1. CDR1 and CDR2 (GTSNPN, SVGIG) derive from the germline V gene (reference sequence). V has 3 bases trimmed and J has 4 bases trimmed; junction bases matching no gene number 22. Whole blood was collected in K2EDTA tubes by collaborating institutions according to the institutions' own protocols. For TCRbeta analysis, collaborators shipped samples in one of three forms: frozen whole blood, isolated PBMCs, or DNA extracted from either of those sample types. TCRbeta CDR3 regions were amplified from genomic DNA by means of the immunoSEQ Assay, a bias-controlled multiplex PCR. The authors' analysis ran thus. The number of nucleated cells in each sample was estimated from the amplification of reference gene primers within the assay. To quantify the absolute abundance of each unique TCRbeta CDR3 rearrangement, sequence reads were collapsed and filtered. For each sample, productive Simpson clonality was calculated as the square root of Simpson's diversity index across productive rearrangements. TCRdb took over this immuneACCESS table, retaining in-frame rearrangements with V and J assigned. Such tables are incomplete; in checked studies, under half of the missing clones stem from an unresolved V gene, and the remainder is unexplained. V and J calls and clone size are given by that table; D and trimming were obtained from the DNA. The sample table records approximately 88,000 clones; 80% of these occur just once. The ten largest clones represent roughly a fifth of the sample.

The chain is made from TRBV30 and TRBJ1-5, and TRBD1 aligns with 12 junction nucleotides. The origin of this receptor is a woman older than 75 with acute or convalescent COVID-19. The sample taken for sequencing was peripheral blood. In nucleotides, the sequence is TGTGCCTGGAGCCCGCAGGAAGCCGGGACAGGGGGCTTTTTCGGGAATCAGCCCCAGCATTTT. It is translated as CAWSPQEAGTGGFFGNQPQHF.